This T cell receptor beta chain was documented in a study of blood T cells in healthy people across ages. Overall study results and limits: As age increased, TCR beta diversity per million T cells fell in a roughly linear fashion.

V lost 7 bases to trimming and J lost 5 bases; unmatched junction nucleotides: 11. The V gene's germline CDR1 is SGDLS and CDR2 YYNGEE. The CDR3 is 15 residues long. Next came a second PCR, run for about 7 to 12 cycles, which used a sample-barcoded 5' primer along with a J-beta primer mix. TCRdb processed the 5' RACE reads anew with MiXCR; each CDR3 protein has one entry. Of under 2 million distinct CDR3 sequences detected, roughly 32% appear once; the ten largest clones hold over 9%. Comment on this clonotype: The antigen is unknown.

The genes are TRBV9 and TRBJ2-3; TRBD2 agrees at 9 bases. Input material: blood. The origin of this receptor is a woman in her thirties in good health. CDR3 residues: CASAGGAKNQDTQYF. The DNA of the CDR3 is TGTGCCAGCGCGGGGGGGGCAAAGAACCAAGATACGCAGTATTTT.